This T cell receptor beta chain was sequenced in a study of blood T cell repertoires in COVID-19 (dated by TCRdb to the early 2020s). Concerning the study at large: Samples from collaborators originated in the United States, Italy and Spain and spanned both the acute and convalescent phases of COVID-19. Where available, HLA class I and class II types were taken from metadata supplied by the sample provider and were not determined by assay-based typing. The samples were drawn from the first 160 participants of the ongoing ImmuneRACE study and from under 1,500 subjects provided by 6 global collaborators. The dataset comprised deeply sampled blood TCRbeta repertoires from subjects exposed to, actively infected with, or recovered from COVID-19. A freely available public database, intended as a resource for researchers studying the immune response to SARS-CoV-2, is where the repertoires were released. The material from the prospective study consisted of cDNA or gDNA derived from T cells, B-cell-depleted T cells, or PBMCs. A de-identified subject ID, COVID-19 status, age in years and sex were almost always included in the sample metadata. The research as a whole found: The quantity of clinical and demographic metadata differed by source and by participant and was supplied without curation.

Note on this clone: Its antigen has not been determined. No base quality information exists; no much larger clone differs at one position.

In the germline V gene, CDR1 corresponds to SGHTA and CDR2 to FQGTGA. Spanning cysteine to phenylalanine, the CDR3 consists of 15 amino acids. The sequence is cut down to CDR3 DNA, 45 bases in frame from base 1. The junction shows trimming of 2 bases on V and 5 bases on J, and the gene matches do not reach 5 bases of it. TCRbeta CDR3 regions were amplified from genomic DNA using the immunoSEQ Assay, a bias-controlled multiplex PCR. For the original study's pipeline: The number of nucleated cells in each sample was estimated by amplification of reference gene primers within the assay. To quantify the absolute abundance of each unique TCRbeta CDR3 rearrangement, sequence reads were collapsed and filtered. For each sample, productive Simpson clonality was calculated by taking the square root of Simpson's diversity index across productive rearrangements. Held by TCRdb, this immuneACCESS table contains in-frame sequences only and omits some clones. Under half of the omission traces to an unresolved V gene where checked; the cause of the rest is unknown. The V and J calls and clone size come from that table; D and trimming were worked out from the DNA. This sample is represented by approximately 120,000 clones; approximately 87% of them were singletons. The leading ten clones occupy about 18% of the sample.

The collaborating institutions used their own protocols to collect whole blood in K2EDTA tubes. For TCRbeta analysis, collaborators shipped samples in one of three forms: frozen whole blood, isolated PBMCs, or DNA extracted from either of those sample types. Recombination linked TRBV7-3 to TRBJ1-3, and 8 junctional nucleotides match TRBD1. The receptor was derived from an older woman with acute or convalescent COVID-19. The sample comprised peripheral blood. The sequenced DNA: TGTGCCAGCAGCTTAGAAGGGACAGGACGAAACACCATATATTTT. Translated, it gives CASSLEGTGRNTIYF.